Shown below are 26 T cell receptor beta chains from a single sample sequenced in a study of cytomegalovirus exposure and HLA in healthy donors. 60 Vbeta and 13 Jbeta primers were used in PCR. Method: immunoSEQ multiplex PCR; TCRdb's copy keeps in-frame clones and lacks some. The table shows more than 150,000 clones, with 75% to 80% occurring only once. The sequenced material came from PBMCs. The receptors come from a man aged 45-65 years in good health and CMV-seropositive.

The chain joins TRBV6-1 to TRBJ2-7; D is perhaps TRBD1 (6 bases). V lost 6 bases to trimming and J lost 4 bases, with 13 bases between them. There are 13 residues in the CDR3. Per germline, CDR1 MNHNS and CDR2 SASEGT. The DNA of the CDR3 is TGTGCCAGCAGCCGGGACAACATGTACGAGCAGTACGTC. Its translation: CASSRDNMYEQYV.

V usage is TRBV7-9 and J usage is TRBJ1-1; 7 nucleotides agree with TRBD1. In germline, CDR1 is SEHNR, CDR2 FQNEAQ (reference sequence). The CDR3 loop spans 14 amino acids. Unmatched junction bases numbered 2, after V lost 3 bases and J lost 1 base. The CDR3 region is CASSFRGANTEAFF. The CDR3 nucleotides read TGTGCCAGCAGCTTCAGGGGGGCGAACACTGAAGCTTTCTTT.

This chain connects TRBV2 to TRBJ1-2; 7 bases fit TRBD1. In germline, CDR1 is SNHLY, CDR2 FYNNEI. The CDR3 is 14 residues long. J gave up 4 bases and V 4 bases, and 6 bases lay outside the gene matches. The CDR3 sequence is CASSVGQAIYGYTF. CDR3 in DNA: TGTGCCAGCAGTGTTGGACAGGCTATCTATGGCTACACCTTC.

Turning to this clone: This sample also contains other DNA sequences that code for the same CDR3. The chain joins TRBV6-1 to TRBJ1-3; D unclear. Trimming stripped 2 bases from V and 2 bases from J, with 4 bases between. Germline CDR1 and CDR2: MNHNS and SASEGT. The CDR3 is made up of 13 amino acids. The CDR3 nucleotides are TGTGCCAGCAGTGAACGAGCTGGAAACACCATATATTTT. This sequence encodes CASSERAGNTIYF.

The rearrangement joins TRBV4-1 to TRBJ2-3; tentatively, D is TRBD2 (6 bases). The CDR3 loop spans 17 amino acids. V dropped 0 bases and J dropped 3 bases, with 16 bases sitting between them. Germline CDR1 is MGHRA and CDR2 is YSYEKL. CDR3 amino acids: CASSQEGRGIITDTQYF. CDR3 in DNA: TGCGCCAGCAGCCAAGAGGGTCGGGGGATCATTACAGATACGCAGTATTTT.

The chain combines TRBV27 with TRBJ2-3, with 7 bases matching TRBD1. Germline lookup yields CDR1 MNHEY and CDR2 SMNVEV (reference sequence). CDR3 length equals 18 residues. The V and J ends lost 1 base and 2 bases, in that order; junction bases with no gene match: 12. The CDR3 DNA sequence: TGTGCCAGCAGTTTATTCTATACAGGGGCGGCCCCCACAGATACGCAGTATTTT. Translated, it gives CASSLFYTGAAPTDTQYF.

This rearrangement joins TRBV1 to TRBJ1-6. TRBV1 is shown as a pseudogene. This CDR3 spans 16 amino acids. The CDR3 reads CTSSQPRDVLDSPLHF. The CDR3 bases are TGCACCAGCAGCCAACCACGGGATGTTTTGGATTCACCCCTCCACTTT.

The J gene is TRBJ2-7, the V gene TRBV6-1; 7 bases are shared with TRBD1. J lost 0 bases, V lost 4 bases, and 6 bases had no gene match. Per the germline V gene, CDR1 is MNHNS and CDR2 is SASEGT. The length of the CDR3 is 15 residues. This chain's CDR3 is CASSGARDSSYEQYV. For the CDR3, the DNA is TGTGCCAGCAGTGGGGCCCGGGACAGCTCCTACGAGCAGTACGTC.

The chain employs TRBV4-1 and TRBJ1-5; D ambiguous. The germline CDR1 and CDR2 sequences are MGHRA and YSYEKL. V gave up 0 bases and J gave up 3 bases, with 18 bases separating them. The CDR3 has 18 residues. The CDR3 is CASSQDFLRADSNQPQHF. The CDR3 DNA is TGCGCCAGCAGCCAAGACTTTTTACGCGCAGACTCCAATCAGCCCCAGCATTTT.

This chain uses TRBV6-1 with TRBJ1-3, with D uncertain. V lost 6 bases and J lost 6, with 9 bases in between. Germline CDR1 and CDR2: MNHNS and SASEGT. This CDR3 is built from 12 residues. CDR3 in amino acids: CASSAVLNTIYF. Here the CDR3 DNA reads TGTGCCAGCAGCGCGGTGTTAAACACCATATATTTT.

The chain recombines TRBV6-5 with TRBJ2-4; D possibly corresponds to TRBD1 (5 bases). CDR1 MNHEY and CDR2 SVGAGI come from the germline V gene. The CDR3 totals 14 residues. The V end was cut by 4 bases, the J end by 1 base, with 8 bases between. The CDR3 sequence is CASSLGVAKNIQYF. Here the CDR3 DNA reads TGTGCCAGCAGTTTAGGGGTGGCCAAAAACATTCAGTACTTC.

This clone was seen a handful of times. The chain has TRBV2 and TRBJ1-1, with D possibly TRBD1 on 5 matching bases. Germline CDR1 is SNHLY and CDR2 is FYNNEI. The CDR3 is 14 amino acids. Trimming pared 7 bases from V and 3 bases from J, leaving 15 bases between. DNA for the CDR3: TGTGCCAGCACCCAAGGACACGGGCACACTGAAGCTTTCTTT. As protein: CASTQGHGHTEAFF.

This chain uses TRBV7-3 with TRBJ2-7; 11 positions match TRBD2. After removal of 1 base from V and 2 bases from J, the junction contained 10 bases not matched to a gene. Germline lookup yields CDR1 SGHTA and CDR2 FQGTGA. CDR3 length equals 18 residues. CDR3 DNA sequence: TGTGCCAGCAGCTTAAGAATCTCTAGCGGGGGGACCCCCTACGAGCAGTACTTC. Translated: CASSLRISSGGTPYEQYF.

The chain recombines TRBV9 with TRBJ2-1; D gene unclear. The germline V and J ends were trimmed by 4 bases and 13 bases, with 21 bases remaining between them. Germline CDR1 SGDLS, CDR2 YYNGEE. The CDR3 is 14 residues long. CDR3 DNA: TGTGCCAGCAGCACCCAACTGACTTTCGGTTTCCAGTTCTTC. Amino acid sequence: CASSTQLTFGFQFF.

This clone came up a few times. The V and J genes are TRBV11-3 and TRBJ1-1; possible D gene TRBD1, 5 bases. CDR1 and CDR2 (germline): SGHNT, YENEEA. CDR3 length equals 15 residues. The germline V and J ends were trimmed by 1 base and 3 bases, with 12 bases remaining between them. Here the CDR3 DNA reads TGTGCCAGCAGCTTAGCAGGAGGGGAGGACACTGAAGCTTTCTTT. Translation: CASSLAGGEDTEAFF.

J is TRBJ2-3 and V is TRBV27, with D hard to call. Germline CDR1 and CDR2: MNHEY and SMNVEV (reference sequence). This CDR3 is 14 amino acids long. V dropped 4 bases and J dropped 6 bases, with 14 bases sitting between them. The DNA for the CDR3 is TGTGCCAGCAGTTCTCTCTTTAACATGGATACGCAGTATTTT. It encodes CASSSLFNMDTQYF.

In this sample, this clone turned up a few times. J is TRBJ1-1 and V is TRBV5-1; 7 positions agree with TRBD1. In germline, CDR1 is SGHRS, CDR2 YFSETQ. The V and J ends lost 3 bases and 1 base, in that order; junction bases with no gene match: 6. The CDR3 is 15 amino acids. CDR3 DNA sequence: TGCGCCAGCAGCTCGGCGGGGACAGCGAACACTGAAGCTTTCTTT. This translates into CASSSAGTANTEAFF.

V and J are TRBV19 and TRBJ2-1; TRBD2 agrees at 8 bases. This CDR3 is 16 amino acids long. V was clipped by 6 bases and J by 12 bases; unmatched bases: 19. Germline V gene lookup returns CDR1 LNHDA and CDR2 SQIVND (reference sequence). CDR3 nucleotides: TGTGCCAGTAGAATTTGGGATGGACGGGGGGGCGGTGGGCAGTTCTTC. Protein: CASRIWDGRGGGGQFF. The variable domain in full, completed from reference TRBV19 and TRBJ2-1, reads DGGITQSPKYLFRKEGQNVTLSCEQNLNHDAMYWYRQDPGQGLRLIYYSQIVNDFQKGDIAEGYSVSREKKESFPLTVTSAQKNPTAFYLCASRIWDGRGGGGQFFGPGTRLTVL.

V gene TRBV6-5 combines with J gene TRBJ1-5; the D is unclear. From germline, CDR1 is MNHEY and CDR2 SVGAGI. With 6 bases removed from V and 4 bases from J, the gap between germline ends came to 16 bases. The CDR3 covers 15 residues. The CDR3 coding sequence is TGTGCCAGCAGCCTATTCCGTGGGGAGAATCAGCCCCAGCATTTT. It translates to CASSLFRGENQPQHF.

This chain joins TRBV19 and TRBJ2-5; D ambiguous. The V and J ends lost 3 bases and 2 bases respectively, with 13 bases between them. The CDR3 consists of 15 residues. Germline V gene lookup returns CDR1 LNHDA and CDR2 SQIVND (reference sequence). The CDR3 loop is CASSISSRVQETQYF. In DNA, the CDR3 is TGTGCCAGTAGTATCAGCTCCCGGGTACAAGAGACCCAGTACTTC.

This clone was detected a few times. V usage is TRBV11-2 and J usage is TRBJ2-1; possible D gene TRBD1, 6 bases. Germline CDR1 is SGHAT and CDR2 is FQNNGV. The CDR3 contains 17 residues. V was pared by 5 bases and J by 3 bases, with 20 bases between. The CDR3 DNA follows: TGTGCCAGCAGCGGTCACGGTAGGACAGCTTACTACAATGAGCAGTTCTTC. Translated: CASSGHGRTAYYNEQFF.

This clone was seen just once. The chain joins TRBV18 to TRBJ1-1; possibly TRBD1 for D (5 bases). The V and J ends lost 4 bases and 1 base respectively, with 7 bases between them. The germline gives CDR1 KGHSH, CDR2 LQKENI. The CDR3 extends over 13 amino acids. The CDR3 loop is CASSLDRNTEAFF. CDR3 bases: TGTGCCAGCTCACTAGACAGGAACACTGAAGCTTTCTTT.

This clone was seen a few times. The V gene is TRBV5-4, the J gene TRBJ2-5, with TRBD2 matching over 12 bases. The CDR3 is 16 amino acids. V gave up 4 bases and J gave up 4 bases; unmatched junction bases: 8. Germline V CDR1 and CDR2: SGHNT, YYREEE (reference sequence). The CDR3 here is CASSTATSGGRETQYF. In DNA form, the CDR3 reads TGTGCCAGCAGCACTGCGACTAGCGGGGGCCGAGAGACCCAGTACTTC. The full variable domain, with the rest looked up from reference TRBV5-4 and TRBJ2-5, is ETGVTQSPTHLIKTRGQQVTLRCSSQSGHNTVSWYQQALGQGPQFIFQYYREEENGRGNFPPRFSGLQFPNYSSELNVNALELDDSALYLCASSTATSGGRETQYFGPGTRLLVL.

The chain carries TRBV4-3 and TRBJ1-2; 8 nucleotides match TRBD1. CDR1 is LGHNA, CDR2 YSLEER, per germline. V shed 0 bases and J 2 bases; nucleotides not matched to a gene: 11. This CDR3 spans 18 amino acids. CDR3 coding DNA: TGCGCCAGCAGCCAAGAAGCGCAGGGGGCCAGTTCCAACTATGGCTACACCTTC. Translated: CASSQEAQGASSNYGYTF.

CDR3 DNA sequence: TGTGCCAGCAGTTTGGGGGGGGGATATGGCTACACCTTC. Protein: CASSLGGGYGYTF. This rearrangement joins TRBV27 to TRBJ1-2; tentative D call: TRBD1 (5 bases). The V end lost 3 bases, the J end lost 5 bases, and 10 bases lay between the germline ends. There are 13 residues in the CDR3. Germline V gene data show CDR1 as MNHEY and CDR2 as SMNVEV (reference sequence).

This rearrangement joins TRBV28 to TRBJ2-1; possibly TRBD2 for D (7 bases). CDR1 is MDHEN and CDR2 is SYDVKM in the germline V gene. The V end lost 5 bases, the J end lost 4 bases, and 21 bases lay between the germline ends. The CDR3 contains 17 residues. The CDR3 sequence: CASSRIPSGGPYNEQFF. The DNA for the CDR3 is TGTGCCAGCAGTCGGATCCCCTCCGGGGGGCCGTACAATGAGCAGTTCTTC.